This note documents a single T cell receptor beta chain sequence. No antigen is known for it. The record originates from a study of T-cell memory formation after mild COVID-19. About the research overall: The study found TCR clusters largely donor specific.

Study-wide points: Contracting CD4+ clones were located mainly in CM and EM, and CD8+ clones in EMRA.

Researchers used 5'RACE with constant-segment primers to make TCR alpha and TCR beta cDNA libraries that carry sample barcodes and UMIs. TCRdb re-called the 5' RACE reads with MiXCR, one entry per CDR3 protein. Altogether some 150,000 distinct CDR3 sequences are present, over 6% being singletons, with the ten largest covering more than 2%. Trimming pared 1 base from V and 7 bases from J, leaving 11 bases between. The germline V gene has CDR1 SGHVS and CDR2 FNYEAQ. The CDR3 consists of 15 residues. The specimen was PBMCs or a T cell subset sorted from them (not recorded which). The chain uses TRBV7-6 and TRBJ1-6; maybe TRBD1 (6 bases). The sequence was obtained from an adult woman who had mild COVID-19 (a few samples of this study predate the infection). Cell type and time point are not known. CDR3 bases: TGTGCCAGCAGCTTAGACAGGGTCAGAAATTCACCCCTCCACTTT. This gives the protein CASSLDRVRNSPLHF.